These 25 T cell receptor beta chains were sequenced from one sample in a study of cytomegalovirus exposure and HLA in healthy donors. Primers for the PCR totalled 60 Vbeta and 13 Jbeta. Profiled with immunoSEQ multiplex PCR; TCRdb holds only in-frame clones, not every one. The sample carries 150,000 to 200,000 clones, roughly 85% recorded once. Material: PBMCs. All receptors derive from a man in his forties or fifties in good health and CMV-seronegative.

This chain links TRBV7-2 with TRBJ2-5, with 7 bases lining up with TRBD1. The CDR3 consists of 14 residues. The germline V gene encodes CDR1 SGHTA and CDR2 FQGNSA. J gave up 9 bases and V 5 bases, and 12 bases lay outside the gene matches. Here the CDR3 DNA reads TGTGCCAGCAGCCCAGGGACAGTCCCAGGACCCCAGTACTTC. Protein product: CASSPGTVPGPQYF.

The V gene is TRBV10-3, the J gene TRBJ2-2; 7 nucleotides agree with TRBD2. V was clipped by 7 bases and J by 4 bases; unmatched bases: 9. From germline, CDR1 is ENHRY and CDR2 SYGVKD. The CDR3 spans 15 residues. CDR3 sequence reads: CAITVSGGGTGELFF. The DNA of the CDR3 is TGTGCCATCACCGTCTCGGGGGGTGGCACCGGGGAGCTGTTTTTT.

The V call is TRBV5-1, the J call TRBJ2-1; the match to TRBD2 covers 10 bases. Looked up from germline, CDR1 is SGHRS and CDR2 is YFSETQ. This CDR3 region has 16 residues. Unmatched junction bases numbered 10, after V lost 4 bases and J lost 6 bases. As DNA, the CDR3 is TGCGCCAGCAGCCCCGTAAGCGGGAGGGGGCCCAATGAGCAGTTCTTC. Translated, it gives CASSPVSGRGPNEQFF.

The gene calls are TRBV28 and TRBJ1-4; TRBD1 might be the D (5 bases). V was trimmed by 1 base and J by 7 bases, leaving 7 bases between them. The germline V gene encodes CDR1 MDHEN and CDR2 SYDVKM. CDR3 length equals 13 residues. CDR3 sequence: CASSLSGLEKLFF. As DNA, the CDR3 is TGTGCCAGCAGTTTATCAGGGCTTGAAAAACTGTTTTTT. The full variable domain, completed using reference TRBV28 and TRBJ1-4, is DVKVTQSSRYLVKRTGEKVFLECVQDMDHENMFWYRQDPGLGLRLIYFSYDVKMKEKGDIPEGYSVSREKKERFSLILESASTNQTSMYLCASSLSGLEKLFFGSGTQLSVL.

V is TRBV5-4 and J is TRBJ2-7; 10 nucleotides match TRBD2. This CDR3 spans 15 amino acids. V lost 3 bases to trimming and J lost 5 bases; unmatched junction nucleotides: 8. Germline V lookup: CDR1 SGHNT, CDR2 YYREEE (reference sequence). The CDR3 DNA reads as TGTGCCAGCAGCTATCCTAGCGGGAGTCACCACGAGCAGTACTTC. This sequence encodes CASSYPSGSHHEQYF.

The V call is TRBV28, the J call TRBJ1-2, with TRBD1 as a possible D gene (6 bases). Germline CDR1 reads MDHEN; CDR2 reads SYDVKM. The V end lost 3 bases, the J end lost 6 bases, and 14 bases lay between the germline ends. This CDR3 has 14 residues. CDR3 sequence (DNA): TGTGCCAGCAGTTTGGACAGTATGGTACATGGCTACACCTTC. Translated: CASSLDSMVHGYTF.

The chain has TRBV5-1 and TRBJ2-7; a possible D gene is TRBD2 (5 bases). Per the germline V gene, CDR1 is SGHRS and CDR2 is YFSETQ. Trimming shortened V by 0 bases and J by 0 bases, and 7 bases separated the two germline ends. This CDR3 has 14 amino acids. CDR3 DNA: TGCGCCAGCAGCTTGGGGGCGGGCTCCTACGAGCAGTACTTC. Translating it yields CASSLGAGSYEQYF.

This chain joins TRBV4-2 and TRBJ2-2; 8 bases agree with TRBD1. This CDR3 is built from 16 residues. The V and J ends lost 4 bases and 2 bases, in that order; junction bases with no gene match: 6. The germline CDR1 and CDR2 sequences are LGHNA and YNFKEQ. The CDR3 nucleotides are TGTGCCAGCAGCCGACCCGGGACAGGCAACACCGGGGAGCTGTTTTTT. Translated: CASSRPGTGNTGELFF.

The J gene is TRBJ2-3, the V gene TRBV19; D uncertain. The CDR3 runs 13 residues. The V end was cut by 3 bases, the J end by 1 base, with 5 bases between. The germline gives CDR1 LNHDA, CDR2 SQIVND (reference sequence). The CDR3 is CASSILGTDTQYF. The CDR3 bases are TGTGCCAGTAGTATCCTAGGCACAGATACGCAGTATTTT.

This chain connects TRBV11-2 to TRBJ2-3; D might be TRBD2 (6 bases). This CDR3 contains 13 residues. From germline, CDR1 is SGHAT and CDR2 FQNNGV. The germline V and J ends were trimmed by 5 bases and 3 bases, with 9 bases remaining between them. CDR3 DNA sequence: TGTGCCAGCAGCCTCGCGGGAACAGATACGCAGTATTTT. As protein: CASSLAGTDTQYF.

This clone has only a few counts. The gene calls are TRBV19 and TRBJ1-2, with a tentative D call TRBD1 (6 bases). Germline lookup yields CDR1 LNHDA and CDR2 SQIVND (reference sequence). V gave up 0 bases and J gave up 4 bases, with 12 bases separating them. The CDR3 contains 15 residues. The CDR3 spells CASSIEPTGFYGYTF. The CDR3 nucleotides are TGTGCCAGTAGTATAGAGCCGACAGGATTCTATGGCTACACCTTC.

This sequence joins TRBV19 and TRBJ2-1, with 7 bases aligning to TRBD2. V dropped 8 bases and J dropped 4; count of bases not matched to a gene: 5. CDR3 size: 13 residues. Germline assignment: CDR1 LNHDA and CDR2 SQIVND (reference sequence). In DNA form, the CDR3 reads TGTGCCAGTTCTAGCGGACTATACAATGAGCAGTTCTTC. Amino acids: CASSSGLYNEQFF.

The chain carries TRBV4-3 and TRBJ2-7; 14 nucleotides align to TRBD2. Germline values: CDR1 LGHNA, CDR2 YSLEER. The trim removed 1 base at V and 6 bases at J, leaving 2 bases unmatched. There are 15 residues in the CDR3. CDR3 amino acids: CASSQAGLAGVEQYF. As DNA, the CDR3 is TGCGCCAGCAGCCAAGCGGGACTAGCGGGAGTCGAGCAGTACTTC.

The rearrangement uses TRBV6-1 and TRBJ1-5; 10 bases match TRBD1. Germline-derived CDR1 and CDR2 are MNHNS and SASEGT. J gave up 1 base and V 3 bases, and 9 bases lay outside the gene matches. This CDR3 contains 18 residues. The CDR3 is CASSDYWTGGQSNQPQHF. In DNA form, the CDR3 reads TGTGCCAGCAGTGACTATTGGACAGGGGGTCAGAGCAATCAGCCCCAGCATTTT.

The V gene is TRBV10-3, the J gene TRBJ2-1; D may be TRBD1 (6 bases). Germline V gene data show CDR1 as ENHRY and CDR2 as SYGVKD. The CDR3 consists of 13 residues. V was cut by 9 bases and J by 2 bases, with 11 bases left in between. The DNA of the CDR3 is TGTGCCATTACCCGACAGGCCTACAATGAGCAGTTCTTC. This codes for CAITRQAYNEQFF.

This chain links TRBV27 with TRBJ2-7; possibly TRBD2 for D (6 bases). The CDR3 loop spans 13 amino acids. V was pared by 4 bases and J by 5 bases, with 12 bases between. Per the germline V gene, CDR1 is MNHEY and CDR2 is SMNVEV (reference sequence). The CDR3 DNA is TGTGCCAGCAGTTCCCGGGGGAGTCACGAGCAGTACTTC. Encoded protein: CASSSRGSHEQYF.

This clone has just a few counts. The J gene is TRBJ2-5, the V gene TRBV5-6, with D tentatively TRBD2 (5 bases). The length of the CDR3 is 13 residues. V was trimmed by 4 bases and J by 1 base, leaving 8 bases between them. In germline, CDR1 is SGHDT, CDR2 YYEEEE. CDR3 amino acids: CASSLRGQETQYF. The CDR3 DNA reads as TGTGCCAGCAGCCTCCGGGGCCAAGAGACCCAGTACTTC.

In this sample, this clone turned up a few times. This chain joins TRBV5-1 and TRBJ2-2, with D perhaps matching TRBD2 (5 bases). The length of the CDR3 is 16 residues. The V and J ends lost 0 bases and 6 bases respectively, with 15 bases between them. The germline V gene encodes CDR1 SGHRS and CDR2 YFSETQ. CDR3 sequence reads: CASSLETRSDSGELFF. Written as DNA, the CDR3 is TGCGCCAGCAGCTTGGAAACTAGGTCGGATTCCGGGGAGCTGTTTTTT.

Concerning this clone: Other DNA sequences in this specimen translate into the identical CDR3. The chain recombines TRBV28 with TRBJ2-1, with 12 bases identical to TRBD2. CDR1 is MDHEN and CDR2 is SYDVKM in the germline V gene. This CDR3 has 17 amino acids. J was trimmed by 2 bases and V by 4 bases; bases with no gene match: 6. In DNA form, the CDR3 reads TGTGCCAGCAGTTCCCCCCGACTAGCGGGAGCCTACAATGAGCAGTTCTTC. Protein: CASSSPRLAGAYNEQFF.

The V gene is TRBV7-9, the J gene TRBJ1-4; D might be TRBD1 (6 bases). Trimming took off 1 base at V and 14 bases at J, with 11 bases between the two ends. The germline V gene encodes CDR1 SEHNR and CDR2 FQNEAQ (reference sequence). The CDR3 consists of 12 residues. CDR3 loop: CASSLGRGLLFF. CDR3 nucleotide sequence: TGTGCCAGCAGCTTAGGCAGGGGATTGCTGTTTTTT.

The V gene is TRBV5-4, the J gene TRBJ1-1; TRBD1 agrees at 9 bases. The CDR3 runs 14 residues. J was trimmed by 11 bases and V by 4 bases; bases with no gene match: 12. The germline V gene has CDR1 SGHNT and CDR2 YYREEE (reference sequence). The DNA for the CDR3 is TGTGCCAGCAGCCCTAGACTCGGGACAGGGTCTGCTTTCTTT. It codes for CASSPRLGTGSAFF.

This clone has more than one count but fewer than ten. The J gene is TRBJ2-1, the V gene TRBV2; the match to TRBD2 covers 7 bases. J was trimmed by 5 bases and V by 7 bases; bases with no gene match: 5. This CDR3 region has 13 residues. Germline CDR1 is SNHLY and CDR2 is FYNNEI. The CDR3 loop is CASTQLANNEQFF. Here the CDR3 DNA reads TGTGCCAGCACTCAACTAGCGAACAATGAGCAGTTCTTC. The entire variable domain, with the rest obtained from reference TRBV2 and TRBJ2-1, is as follows: EPEVTQTPSHQVTQMGQEVILRCVPISNHLYFYWYRQILGQKVEFLVSFYNNEISEKSEIFDDQFSVERPDGSNFTLKIRSTKLEDSAMYFCASTQLANNEQFFGPGTRLTVL.

V gene TRBV7-8 combines with J gene TRBJ1-5, with TRBD1 matching 9 bases. This CDR3 region has 15 residues. The junction had 2 bases not matched to a gene; V was cut back by 3 bases and J by 2 bases. Per germline, CDR1 SGHVS and CDR2 FQNEAQ. This CDR3 reads CASSFGDRGNQPQHF. The CDR3 DNA sequence: TGTGCCAGCAGCTTCGGGGACAGGGGCAATCAGCCCCAGCATTTT.

V gene TRBV4-2 combines with J gene TRBJ2-2, with 7 bases lining up with TRBD2. V dropped 6 bases and J dropped 1; count of bases not matched to a gene: 2. CDR1 is LGHNA, CDR2 YNFKEQ, per germline. The CDR3 runs to 14 residues. The CDR3 DNA sequence: TGTGCCAGCAGACGGGGGGAGAACACCGGGGAGCTGTTTTTT. This encodes CASRRGENTGELFF.

The chain carries TRBV28 and TRBJ1-5, with 9 bases matching TRBD1. This CDR3 comprises 16 residues. V dropped 5 bases and J dropped 5; count of bases not matched to a gene: 10. Germline assignment: CDR1 MDHEN and CDR2 SYDVKM. This CDR3 reads CASSPHRGQGDQPQHF. The CDR3 DNA sequence: TGTGCCAGCAGTCCACACAGGGGGCAAGGGGATCAGCCCCAGCATTTT.